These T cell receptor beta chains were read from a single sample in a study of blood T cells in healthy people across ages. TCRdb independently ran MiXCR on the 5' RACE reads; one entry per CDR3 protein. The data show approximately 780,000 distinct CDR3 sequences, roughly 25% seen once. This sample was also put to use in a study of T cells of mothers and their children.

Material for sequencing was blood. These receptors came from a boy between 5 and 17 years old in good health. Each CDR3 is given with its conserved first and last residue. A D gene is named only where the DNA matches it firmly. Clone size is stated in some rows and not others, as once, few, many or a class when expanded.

DNA: TGTGCCAGCAGCGTATCCGGGGTATCTAACTATGGCTACACCTTC; CDR3: CASSVSGVSNYGYTF; V: TRBV9; J: TRBJ1-2; size: few; D: -
DNA: TGCAGCGGGACCTCGACAGGGGAGGCCTATGGCTACACCTTC; CDR3: CSGTSTGEAYGYTF; V: TRBV29-1; J: TRBJ1-2; size: -; D: TRBD1
DNA: TGTGCCATCAGTGAGTTAGCCATAAATGAGCAGTTCTTC; CDR3: CAISELAINEQFF; V: TRBV10-3; J: TRBJ2-1; size: -; D: -
DNA: TGTGCCAGCAGTTCTCCTGCCGGGACAGAGGCGCAGTATTTT; CDR3: CASSSPAGTEAQYF; V: TRBV9; J: TRBJ2-3; size: few; D: TRBD1
DNA: TGTGCCAGCAGCCAAGATGCCACGTCTAATGAAAAACTGTTTTTT; CDR3: CASSQDATSNEKLFF; V: TRBV3-1; J: TRBJ1-4; size: few; D: -
DNA: TGTGCCAGCTCACCACAAAAGACCGGGACAGTCTACAATGAGCAGTTCTTC; CDR3: CASSPQKTGTVYNEQFF; V: TRBV18; J: TRBJ2-1; size: few; D: TRBD1
DNA: TGTGCCAGCATTATAGGAGGGGGCCGTGGCATTCAGTACTTC; CDR3: CASIIGGGRGIQYF; V: TRBV12-3/TRBV12-4; J: TRBJ2-4; size: few; D: -
DNA: TGTGCCAGCAGCTTATCTAGCGGCCAAGAGACCCAGTACTTC; CDR3: CASSLSSGQETQYF; V: TRBV7-8; J: TRBJ2-5; size: few; D: TRBD2
DNA: TGTGCCAGCAGCCGAACTAGCGGGGGGAGTGAGACCCAGTACTTC; CDR3: CASSRTSGGSETQYF; V: TRBV25-1; J: TRBJ2-5; size: -; D: TRBD2
DNA: TGTGCCAGCAGCTTATGGAGAGGGGACCAAGAGACCCAGTACTTC; CDR3: CASSLWRGDQETQYF; V: TRBV7-2; J: TRBJ2-5; size: -; D: -
DNA: TGCGCCAGCAGCCCAGGACAAGTGTTTTTCTTT; CDR3: CASSPGQVFFF; V: TRBV10-1; J: TRBJ1-1; size: -; D: -
DNA: TGTGCCAGCAGCAGGGGACCTTCTCACGGAAGCAATCAGCCCCAGCATTTT; CDR3: CASSRGPSHGSNQPQHF; V: TRBV3-1; J: TRBJ1-5; size: -; D: -
DNA: TGTGCAAGCAGCTTTGCGACAAAGAGCTCCTACGAGCAGTACTTC; CDR3: CASSFATKSSYEQYF; V: TRBV11-2; J: TRBJ2-7; size: -; D: -
DNA: TGTGCCAGCAGGGGGAGGAACACTGAAGCTTTCTTT; CDR3: CASRGRNTEAFF; V: TRBV2; J: TRBJ1-1; size: few; D: -
DNA: TGTGCCAGCAGTCCCGAGGGAGGGGGGAGAAAGACCCAGTACTTC; CDR3: CASSPEGGGRKTQYF; V: TRBV27; J: TRBJ2-5; size: -; D: -
DNA: TGTGCCAGCAGTGATTTCCGGGACAGCCAAGAGACCCAGTACTTC; CDR3: CASSDFRDSQETQYF; V: TRBV6-1; J: TRBJ2-5; size: once; D: TRBD1
DNA: TGCAGTGCTAGAGCATACGGACAGGGGCGCAATGAGCAGTTCTTC; CDR3: CSARAYGQGRNEQFF; V: TRBV20-1; J: TRBJ2-1; size: few; D: TRBD1
DNA: TGTGCCAGTGGGTTTAGCGGGGGTCTTGTAGATACGCAGTATTTT; CDR3: CASGFSGGLVDTQYF; V: TRBV7-3; J: TRBJ2-3; size: -; D: TRBD2
DNA: TGTGCCAGCAGTGGGGCCTCACTAGCGGAAGAGTACAATGAGCAGTTCTTC; CDR3: CASSGASLAEEYNEQFF; V: TRBV2; J: TRBJ2-1; size: -; D: TRBD2
DNA: TGTGCCAGCAGCTCCGCTGAACTCCGGGACAGGGGGCGAGAGACCCAGTACTTC; CDR3: CASSSAELRDRGRETQYF; V: TRBV7-9; J: TRBJ2-5; size: -; D: TRBD1
DNA: TGTGCCATCACGGGCTCAGGGAACGAGCAGTACTTC; CDR3: CAITGSGNEQYF; V: TRBV10-3; J: TRBJ2-7; size: many; D: -
DNA: TGCAGCGTTCGACGGGTCAGCTCTGGGGCCAACGTCCTGACTTTC; CDR3: CSVRRVSSGANVLTF; V: TRBV29-1; J: TRBJ2-6; size: few; D: -
DNA: TGTGCCAGCAGTGAAGAGAGCGGGGGGCGTAATGAGCAGTTCTTC; CDR3: CASSEESGGRNEQFF; V: TRBV2; J: TRBJ2-1; size: -; D: TRBD2
DNA: TGTGCCAGCAGCGTAGGAAGGGGGCACACAGATACGCAGTATTTT; CDR3: CASSVGRGHTDTQYF; V: TRBV9; J: TRBJ2-3; size: -; D: TRBD1
DNA: TGTGCCAGCAGCTTAACTAGCGGGGGGCTTGGGGAGCTGTTTTTT; CDR3: CASSLTSGGLGELFF; V: TRBV11-2; J: TRBJ2-2; size: many; D: TRBD2
DNA: TGTGCCAGCACAGCGGGGGGGCTTGACGAGTTCTTC; CDR3: CASTAGGLDEFF; V: TRBV6-2/TRBV6-3; J: TRBJ2-1; size: few; D: TRBD2
DNA: TGTGCCAGCAGTTCTCGGCCGAACTTCTCCTATAATTCACCCCTCCACTTT; CDR3: CASSSRPNFSYNSPLHF; V: TRBV27; J: TRBJ1-6; size: -; D: -
DNA: TGCGCCAGCAGCTTGAACGGAGGTGGAGGAAAACTGTTTTTT; CDR3: CASSLNGGGGKLFF; V: TRBV5-1; J: TRBJ1-4; size: few; D: -
DNA: TGCAGTGCTAGAGGGGGGTTAGGAAACACCATATATTTT; CDR3: CSARGGLGNTIYF; V: TRBV20-1; J: TRBJ1-3; size: many; D: -
DNA: TGCAGTGCTAGCATTGGACTAGCGGGGTTCAATGAGCAGTTCTTC; CDR3: CSASIGLAGFNEQFF; V: TRBV20-1; J: TRBJ2-1; size: few; D: TRBD2
DNA: TGTGCCAGCAGTGCCAGCTGGGGTGGGGAGACCCAGTACTTC; CDR3: CASSASWGGETQYF; V: TRBV28; J: TRBJ2-5; size: -; D: -
DNA: TGTGCCAGCAGTTTCGAGGAGCTTCCCACAGATACGCAGTATTTT; CDR3: CASSFEELPTDTQYF; V: TRBV28; J: TRBJ2-3; size: few; D: -
DNA: TGCAGTGCTAGGGGGGACAGGACAACTAATGAAAAACTGTTTTTT; CDR3: CSARGDRTTNEKLFF; V: TRBV20-1; J: TRBJ1-4; size: -; D: TRBD1
DNA: TGTGCCAGCAGTGGGGCCCTAGCCTATGGCTACACCTTC; CDR3: CASSGALAYGYTF; V: TRBV6-6; J: TRBJ1-2; size: -; D: -
DNA: TGTGCCAGCAGCCAATGGCCGGGGGGCGGGGAGACCCAGTACTTC; CDR3: CASSQWPGGGETQYF; V: TRBV3-1; J: TRBJ2-5; size: -; D: -
DNA: TGTGCCAGCAGCGTAGAGGGGACAGGATTTACCAAAAACATTCAGTACTTC; CDR3: CASSVEGTGFTKNIQYF; V: TRBV9; J: TRBJ2-4; size: -; D: TRBD1
DNA: TGTGCCAGCAGCTTAGGGGGAGGGAGTAACAATGAGCAGTTCTTC; CDR3: CASSLGGGSNNEQFF; V: TRBV11-2; J: TRBJ2-1; size: few; D: TRBD2
DNA: TGCAGTGCTAGAGCCCCTGCGTCCACCAGGGGGCTGGATACGCAGTATTTT; CDR3: CSARAPASTRGLDTQYF; V: TRBV20-1; J: TRBJ2-3; size: few; D: TRBD1
DNA: TGTGCCAGCAAGAGAGGACAGGGGGCAGAGACCCAGTACTTC; CDR3: CASKRGQGAETQYF; V: TRBV12-3/TRBV12-4; J: TRBJ2-5; size: few; D: TRBD1
DNA: TGCAGTGCGACAAAGCGGGGACGTAATGAGCAGTTCTTC; CDR3: CSATKRGRNEQFF; V: TRBV20-1; J: TRBJ2-1; size: few; D: TRBD2
DNA: TGTGCCAGTAGTACCCTTGTCCGGGCTGAAGCTTTCTTT; CDR3: CASSTLVRAEAFF; V: TRBV19; J: TRBJ1-1; size: few; D: -
DNA: TGTGCCAGCAGCGTAGCAGCGGGGGGGCCAGAGACCCAGTACTTC; CDR3: CASSVAAGGPETQYF; V: TRBV9; J: TRBJ2-5; size: -; D: TRBD2
DNA: TGTGCCAGCAGCTTAGGCGGTGCCCCTAACGAGCAGTACTTC; CDR3: CASSLGGAPNEQYF; V: TRBV7-9; J: TRBJ2-7; size: -; D: -
DNA: TGTGCCAGCAGTTTAGGAGGGGGGTATGGCTACACCTTC; CDR3: CASSLGGGYGYTF; V: TRBV12-3/TRBV12-4; J: TRBJ1-2; size: many; D: -
DNA: TGTGCCAGCTTAGACGGGAGGGGCGGCGAGACCCAGTACTTC; CDR3: CASLDGRGGETQYF; V: TRBV2; J: TRBJ2-5; size: -; D: TRBD2
DNA: TGCGCCAGCTTCGGGAACTCCTACGAGCAGTACTTC; CDR3: CASFGNSYEQYF; V: TRBV5-1; J: TRBJ2-7; size: once; D: -
DNA: TGCAGCGTTCGGGCCCGTCCTTTCTCCACAGATACGCAGTATTTT; CDR3: CSVRARPFSTDTQYF; V: TRBV29-1; J: TRBJ2-3; size: -; D: -
DNA: TGCAGTATCCCCGGGAGCGGGGGAGTAGATACGCAGTATTTT; CDR3: CSIPGSGGVDTQYF; V: TRBV20-1; J: TRBJ2-3; size: few; D: TRBD2